These 28 T cell receptor beta chains originate from one sample sequenced in a study of blood T cell repertoires in COVID-19. Using immunoSEQ multiplex PCR, the repertoire was profiled, and TCRdb retains in-frame clones only, with some absent. The sample lists roughly 200,000 clones; 86% were seen once. Sequenced: peripheral blood. The receptors stem from a woman in her 30s with active or convalescent COVID-19.

The V and J genes are TRBV5-1 and TRBJ1-2; 9 nucleotides line up with TRBD1. Germline-derived CDR1 and CDR2 are SGHRS and YFSETQ. J gave up 7 bases and V 4 bases, and 8 bases lay outside the gene matches. The CDR3 has 14 amino acids. The CDR3 DNA reads as TGCGCCAGCAGCGGGGGACAGGGATACGGTGGCTACACCTTC. Protein: CASSGGQGYGGYTF. Full variable domain (rest looked up from reference TRBV5-1 and TRBJ1-2): KAGVTQTPRYLIKTRGQQVTLSCSPISGHRSVSWYQQTPGQGLQFLFEYFSETQRNKGNFPGRFSGRQFSNSRSEMNVSTLELGDSALYLCASSGGQGYGGYTFGSGTRLTVV.

The genes are TRBV11-3 and TRBJ2-3; D is possibly TRBD2 (6 bases). Germline V CDR1 and CDR2: SGHNT, YENEEA. CDR3 length equals 16 residues. V was trimmed by 1 base and J by 1 base, leaving 12 bases between them. This CDR3 reads CASSLGGRGRTDTQYF. The CDR3 DNA follows: TGTGCCAGCAGCTTAGGAGGGCGGGGCCGCACAGATACGCAGTATTTT.

J is TRBJ2-1 and V is TRBV6-5, with D maybe TRBD1 (5 bases). Deletions cut 6 bases from V and 5 bases from J, with 14 bases between. Germline loops: CDR1 MNHEY, CDR2 SVGAGI. CDR3 size: 14 residues. The CDR3 is CASSPGGHHNEQFF. CDR3 DNA sequence: TGTGCCAGCAGCCCAGGTGGACACCACAATGAGCAGTTCTTC.

This clone was seen repeatedly, ten times or more. The chain recombines TRBV6-5 with TRBJ2-5, with a weak D call TRBD1 (6 bases). V gave up 3 bases and J gave up 1 base, with 9 bases separating them. Per the germline V gene, CDR1 is MNHEY and CDR2 is SVGAGI. CDR3 length: 14 residues. The CDR3 sequence is CASSYVGAQETQYF. The CDR3 coding sequence is TGTGCCAGCAGTTATGTGGGGGCCCAAGAGACCCAGTACTTC.

The gene calls are TRBV12-5 and TRBJ1-1; D is uncertain. Germline CDR1 is LGHNT and CDR2 is FRNRAP. Trimming removed 5 bases from V and 1 base from J, with 8 bases in between. CDR3 length: 13 residues. CDR3 nucleotides: TGTGCTAGTGGTATCTATACGAACACTGAAGCTTTCTTT. Translating gives CASGIYTNTEAFF. The entire variable domain, with the rest obtained from reference TRBV12-5 and TRBJ1-1, is as follows: DARVTQTPRHKVTEMGQEVTMRCQPILGHNTVFWYRQTMMQGLELLAYFRNRAPLDDSGMPKDRFSAEMPDATLATLKIQPSEPRDSAVYFCASGIYTNTEAFFGQGTRLTVV.

Here the CDR3 reads CASSQGQGQNTIYF. CDR3 DNA: TGTGCCAGCAGTCAAGGACAGGGACAGAACACCATATATTTT. This rearrangement joins TRBV7-9 to TRBJ1-3; 8 bases agree with TRBD1. Germline loops: CDR1 SEHNR, CDR2 FQNEAQ (reference sequence). The CDR3 is 14 amino acids. J lost 7 bases, V lost 6 bases, and 8 bases had no gene match.

The V call is TRBV27, the J call TRBJ2-7; TRBD2 aligns across 10 bases. The CDR3 spans 14 residues. Per the germline V gene, CDR1 is MNHEY and CDR2 is SMNVEV (reference sequence). J lost 5 bases, V lost 5 bases, and 6 bases had no gene match. As DNA, the CDR3 is TGTGCCAGCAGTCCTGGACTAGCGGTCAACGAGCAGTACTTC. This translates into CASSPGLAVNEQYF.

V gene TRBV19 combines with J gene TRBJ2-5; no clear D. Trimming removed 1 base from V and 2 bases from J, with 5 bases in between. CDR1 is LNHDA and CDR2 is SQIVND in the germline V gene (reference sequence). This CDR3 has 13 residues. The CDR3 nucleotides are TGTGCCAGTAGTATAGCACAGCAAGAGACCCAGTACTTC. It encodes CASSIAQQETQYF. The whole variable domain, filled in from reference TRBV19 and TRBJ2-5, reads DGGITQSPKYLFRKEGQNVTLSCEQNLNHDAMYWYRQDPGQGLRLIYYSQIVNDFQKGDIAEGYSVSREKKESFPLTVTSAQKNPTAFYLCASSIAQQETQYFGPGTRLLVL.

CDR3 nucleotides: TGTGCCAGCAGCTTATTCTTGACAGGGTCGGGTGAAAAACTGTTTTTT. As protein: CASSLFLTGSGEKLFF. This sequence joins TRBV7-2 and TRBJ1-4; TRBD1 matches 7 bases. The CDR3 sequence is 16 residues long. After removal of 2 bases from V and 7 bases from J, the junction contained 10 bases not matched to a gene. CDR1 is SGHTA, CDR2 FQGNSA, per germline.

This chain uses TRBV28 with TRBJ1-2, with 8 bases identical to TRBD1. The V segment lost 3 bases and the J segment 5 bases; nucleotides outside the gene matches: 14. Germline V gene lookup returns CDR1 MDHEN and CDR2 SYDVKM. The CDR3 sequence is 17 residues long. The CDR3 coding sequence is TGTGCCAGCAGTTTTGTGGCAGGGGGCGCCCCCAAATATGGCTACACCTTC. This codes for CASSFVAGGAPKYGYTF.

This clone was detected once. The chain is built from TRBV14 and TRBJ2-1, with D possibly matching TRBD2 (5 bases). The CDR3 extends over 17 amino acids. Trimming left V 5 bases short and J 6 bases short, with 23 bases between. CDR1 is SGHDN and CDR2 is FVKESK in the germline V gene. CDR3 protein: CASSAGSGVPASNEQFF. The CDR3 DNA reads as TGTGCCAGCAGCGCTGGGAGTGGGGTCCCCGCCTCCAATGAGCAGTTCTTC.

The V and J genes are TRBV18 and TRBJ2-5; the match to TRBD2 covers 9 bases. There are 15 residues in the CDR3. The germline gives CDR1 KGHSH, CDR2 LQKENI. V lost 0 bases to trimming and J lost 4 bases; unmatched junction nucleotides: 3. The CDR3, as DNA: TGTGCCAGCTCACCACCGGGACTAGCTGGAGAGACCCAGTACTTC. This gives the protein CASSPPGLAGETQYF. Supplemented by reference TRBV18 and TRBJ2-5, the full variable domain reads NAGVMQNPRHLVRRRGQEARLRCSPMKGHSHVYWYRQLPEEGLKFMVYLQKENIIDESGMPKERFSAEFPKEGPSILRIQQVVRGDSAAYFCASSPPGLAGETQYFGPGTRLLVL.

The chain has TRBV5-4 and TRBJ2-3; 8 nucleotides agree with TRBD1. CDR3 length: 14 residues. Germline loops: CDR1 SGHNT, CDR2 YYREEE (reference sequence). The V segment lost 4 bases and the J segment 1 base; nucleotides outside the gene matches: 2. Written as DNA, the CDR3 is TGTGCCAGCAGCCAGGACAGGGGCACAGATACGCAGTATTTT. Its protein is CASSQDRGTDTQYF.

The chain recombines TRBV18 with TRBJ2-7; D is perhaps TRBD1 (6 bases). Trimming took 0 bases from V and 2 from J, leaving 11 bases between them. This CDR3 is 15 amino acids long. Germline CDR1 and CDR2: KGHSH and LQKENI. The CDR3 loop reads CASSPPAGGAYEQYF. The DNA for the CDR3 is TGTGCCAGCTCACCACCGGCTGGGGGCGCCTACGAGCAGTACTTC.

This clone was seen only once. The chain carries TRBV5-1 and TRBJ1-2; D may be TRBD1 (5 bases). This CDR3 comprises 15 residues. Germline loops: CDR1 SGHRS, CDR2 YFSETQ. V was pared by 3 bases and J by 5 bases, with 17 bases between. The CDR3 region is CASSWEGRYGYGYTF. The CDR3 nucleotides are TGCGCCAGCAGCTGGGAGGGGAGATATGGGTATGGCTACACCTTC.

The rearrangement joins TRBV11-3 to TRBJ2-1; 7 positions match TRBD1. The CDR3 is 15 residues long. Per germline, CDR1 SGHNT and CDR2 YENEEA. With V trimmed by 5 bases and J by 2 bases, 6 bases remained unmatched. CDR3 DNA: TGTGCCAGCAGCCCTCGGACAGGCCCCTACAATGAGCAGTTCTTC. Encoded protein: CASSPRTGPYNEQFF.

The chain couples TRBV24-1 to TRBJ2-2; TRBD1 aligns across 10 bases. Germline assignment: CDR1 KGHDR and CDR2 SFDVKD. The CDR3 sequence is 16 residues long. J lost 6 bases, V lost 3 bases, and 6 bases had no gene match. The CDR3 protein is CATSDPGTGVAGELFF. CDR3 DNA: TGTGCCACCAGTGATCCCGGGACAGGGGTTGCCGGGGAGCTGTTTTTT.

V gene TRBV7-9 combines with J gene TRBJ1-4; D gene unclear. V was clipped by 2 bases and J by 7 bases, with 14 bases between them. Germline assignment: CDR1 SEHNR and CDR2 FQNEAQ (reference sequence). The CDR3 covers 15 residues. CDR3 nucleotides: TGTGCCAGCAGCTTAAGAGGAGGGTTTGGTGAAAAACTGTTTTTT. This translates into CASSLRGGFGEKLFF.

The rearrangement joins TRBV7-2 to TRBJ1-4, with D maybe TRBD1 (5 bases). The V and J ends lost 1 base and 5 bases respectively, with 11 bases between them. Germline V gives CDR1 SGHTA, CDR2 FQGNSA. This CDR3 comprises 15 residues. The CDR3 region is CASSLGLYRNEKLFF. The CDR3 DNA reads as TGTGCCAGCAGCTTAGGGCTATACAGGAATGAAAAACTGTTTTTT.

This chain links TRBV5-4 with TRBJ1-1, with no clear D. V was clipped by 4 bases and J by 0 bases, with 19 bases between them. This CDR3 is built from 17 residues. CDR1 is SGHNT and CDR2 is YYREEE in the germline V gene (reference sequence). In nucleotides, the CDR3 is TGTGCCAGCAGCGCGAGAAGAGCCACTTTGATGAACACTGAAGCTTTCTTT. It translates to CASSARRATLMNTEAFF.

The chain combines TRBV2 with TRBJ2-7, with 8 positions matching TRBD1. Trimming removed 6 bases from V and 0 bases from J; junction bases left unmatched: 10. CDR3 length: 16 amino acids. Germline V gene data show CDR1 as SNHLY and CDR2 as FYNNEI. As DNA, the CDR3 is TGTGCCAGCAGCGCGGACCCAGGGGGCCCCTCCTACGAGCAGTACTTC. Its protein is CASSADPGGPSYEQYF.

The chain links TRBV28 to TRBJ1-5; the match to TRBD1 covers 10 bases. With 5 bases clipped from V and 0 bases from J, the junction kept 7 bases outside the gene matches. The CDR3 has 17 residues. Looked up from germline, CDR1 is MDHEN and CDR2 is SYDVKM. This CDR3 is CASSNWDRGSSNQPQHF. CDR3 DNA: TGTGCCAGCAGTAACTGGGACAGGGGATCTAGCAATCAGCCCCAGCATTTT.

This clone was seen just once. V usage is TRBV19 and J usage is TRBJ2-7; TRBD1 agrees at 7 bases. This CDR3 comprises 16 residues. Looked up from germline, CDR1 is LNHDA and CDR2 is SQIVND (reference sequence). The V and J ends lost 4 bases and 0 bases, in that order; junction bases with no gene match: 9. This chain's CDR3 is CASSSTRDRYSYEQYF. The CDR3 DNA sequence: TGTGCCAGTAGTAGCACCCGGGACAGATACTCCTACGAGCAGTACTTC.

The chain employs TRBV3-1 (or the pseudogene TRBV3-2) and TRBJ1-5; D gene ambiguous. Germline V gene data show CDR1 as LGHDT and CDR2 as YNNKEL (reference sequence). V dropped 0 bases and J dropped 4 bases, with 10 bases sitting between them. CDR3 length: 15 amino acids. The CDR3 bases are TGTGCCAGCAGCCAAGATCGCGGCGCAAATCAGCCCCAGCATTTT. Protein product: CASSQDRGANQPQHF.

The chain uses TRBV5-1 and TRBJ1-1; TRBD1 matches at 7 bases. The CDR3 has 15 residues. Germline V gene data show CDR1 as SGHRS and CDR2 as YFSETQ. J lost 5 bases, V lost 4 bases, and 11 bases had no gene match. CDR3 nucleotides: TGCGCCAGCAGCCGGGAGACAGGGAGAGGGACTGAAGCTTTCTTT. Amino acids: CASSRETGRGTEAFF.

In this sample, this clone turned up once. This chain connects TRBV5-4 to TRBJ1-2; 12 nucleotides match TRBD1. J lost 8 bases, V lost 4 bases, and 9 bases had no gene match. The CDR3 totals 15 residues. Germline assignment: CDR1 SGHNT and CDR2 YYREEE (reference sequence). In DNA, the CDR3 is TGTGCCAGCAGCATCGGGACAGGGGGCCTCTGGGGCTACACCTTC. Its protein product is CASSIGTGGLWGYTF.

This clone was counted between two and nine times. This rearrangement joins TRBV7-9 to TRBJ1-1, with 7 bases identical to TRBD1. The CDR3 sequence is 14 residues long. The junction had 10 bases not matched to a gene; V was cut back by 8 bases and J by 4 bases. Per germline, CDR1 SEHNR and CDR2 FQNEAQ (reference sequence). The CDR3 protein is CASARDRGGTEAFF. The CDR3 nucleotides read TGTGCCAGCGCGCGGGACAGAGGAGGCACTGAAGCTTTCTTT.

V usage is TRBV5-1 and J usage is TRBJ1-4; 7 bases align to TRBD1. Germline V lookup: CDR1 SGHRS, CDR2 YFSETQ. There are 15 residues in the CDR3. The J segment lost 5 bases and the V segment lost 2 bases, leaving 6 bases of the junction unmatched. CDR3 DNA sequence: TGCGCCAGCAGCTTAACCGGGACAGACAATGAAAAACTGTTTTTT. Protein: CASSLTGTDNEKLFF.